This T cell receptor (beta chain) was sequenced for a study of Graves' ophthalmopathy and Graves' hyperthyroidism. Study findings and constraints: Detected in blood as well were most expanded thyroid clonotypes with frequency above 0.001.

Other autoimmune diseases, uncontrolled infections, pregnancy and lactation each led to patient exclusion. TCR beta CDR3 regions were amplified from RNA transcripts. The library came from an HTBI-primed first-round RT-PCR and a second-round multiplex PCR. TCRdb re-called the multiplex PCR reads through MiXCR, storing one row per CDR3 protein. The sample gives some 240,000 distinct CDR3 sequences, 45% to 55% of which show up once; around 47% is in the top ten. V was shortened by 2 bases and J by 5 bases, with 13 bases between the two germline ends. In germline, CDR1 is MNHNY, CDR2 SVGAGI (reference sequence). CDR3 length: 14 residues. Remarks on this clonotype: Its cognate antigen is unknown.

V is TRBV6-6 and J is TRBJ2-7; D may be TRBD1 (5 bases). This clonotype originated in an adult man with Graves' ophthalmopathy. Sequenced: peripheral blood. The CDR3 loop reads CASSYKGLGNEQYF. The CDR3 DNA is TGTGCCAGCAGTTACAAGGGGCTGGGAAACGAGCAGTACTTC.